The clone carrying this T cell receptor (beta chain) was picked up a small number of times. The data were taken from a study of human T cells and chemical hapten exposure. The CDR3 totals 15 residues. V lost 1 base, J lost 4 bases, and 14 bases lay in between. Germline CDR1 and CDR2: SGHRS and YFSETQ. TCRdb called the RACE reads again in MiXCR, with one record for every CDR3 protein. The table records 84,000 or so distinct CDR3 sequences, roughly 10% of them present only once. Time point in this sample: patch test 2, 6 weeks after DPC sensitization. Treatment specified: therapeutic diphenylcyclopropenone sensitization with weekly scalp DPC.

Specimen: whole blood, collected in connection with sensitization to the hapten diphenylcyclopropenone (DPC). The receptor was derived from a woman under 40 with alopecia areata. Some clones in this sample may be carry-over from other donors' samples. The rearrangement links TRBV5-1 to TRBJ2-5, with D possibly matching TRBD1 (7 bases). DNA of the CDR3: TGCGCCAGCAGCTTGAACCCAGGGGGGCCAGAGACCCAGTACTTC. Protein: CASSLNPGGPETQYF.